This T cell receptor beta chain was documented in a study of blood T cell repertoires in COVID-19. In the authors' workflow: Estimated nucleated cell counts came from reference gene primer amplification. Clones were sequenced by immunoSEQ multiplex PCR, and TCRdb holds only the in-frame ones, with some missing. V and J calls and clone size are given by that table; D and trimming were obtained from the DNA. The profile covers approximately 500,000 clones, with 88% appearing a single time and 1.5% to 2% taken by the ten largest. Germline values: CDR1 SNHLY, CDR2 FYNNEI. This CDR3 spans 18 amino acids. V shed 8 bases and J 0 bases; nucleotides not matched to a gene: 18.

The clonotype was recovered from a woman aged 40 to 49 who had recovered from COVID-19. V gene TRBV2 combines with J gene TRBJ1-1, with 7 nucleotides matching TRBD1. The sequenced sample consisted of PBMCs or T cells enriched from blood (not recorded which). Here the CDR3 reads CASGDSGAGGYMNTEAFF. The CDR3 DNA reads TGTGCCAGCGGGGACTCTGGGGCAGGGGGATACATGAACACTGAAGCTTTCTTT.